This paragraph covers one T cell receptor beta chain sequence. What it binds is unknown. This record comes from a study of T cell responses to AZD1222 COVID-19 vaccine. Notes on the study in general: Sampled repertoires all dated from after the peak T cell response.

CDR1 is SGHDN, CDR2 FVKESK, per germline. V shed 3 bases and J shed 12 bases, with 17 bases lying between them. This CDR3 is 14 amino acids long. This table comes from immunoSEQ multiplex PCR, and its TCRdb copy is limited to in-frame clones, with some not included. Of approximately 180,000 clones in the sample, about 92% were seen once. The sample in question was peripheral blood, obtained on day 0 of AZD1222 vaccination. The origin of this receptor is an adult in good health. The chain carries TRBV14 and TRBJ1-4; weak D call: TRBD1 (5 bases). The DNA of the CDR3 is TGTGCCAGCAGCCAGGCGTCACAGCGAGGGGAACTGTTTTTT. Protein product: CASSQASQRGELFF.